This is a list of T cell receptor beta chains from one sample in a study of blood T cell repertoires in COVID-19. Method: immunoSEQ multiplex PCR; TCRdb's copy keeps in-frame clones and lacks some. The sample has 130,000 to 150,000 clones, 65% to 85% seen once; the top ten hold 5.8%. Material for sequencing was PBMCs or T cells enriched from blood (not recorded which). The receptors originated from a woman aged 50 to 60 who had been exposed to COVID-19. CDR3s include the opening cysteine and the closing phenylalanine or tryptophan. Each record gives: J gene, V gene, D gene, clone size, CDR3 protein, CDR3 DNA. D genes are given only for firm matches. Clone size is stated in some rows and not others, as once, few, many or a class when expanded.

TRBJ2-3	TRBV7-7	TRBD2	.	CASSSGTSGPDTQYF	TGTGCCAGCAGCTCCGGGACTAGCGGGCCAGATACGCAGTATTTT
TRBJ2-1	TRBV7-9	TRBD1	.	CASSLAGTGGNEQFF	TGTGCCAGCAGCTTGGCCGGGACAGGGGGCAATGAGCAGTTCTTC
TRBJ2-3	TRBV7-2	TRBD2	.	CASSARLAGRSTDTQYF	TGTGCCAGCAGCGCGCGACTAGCGGGGAGGAGCACAGATACGCAGTATTTT
TRBJ2-7	TRBV29-1	.	.	CSVEWANNEQYF	TGCAGCGTTGAGTGGGCCAATAACGAGCAGTACTTC
TRBJ2-3	TRBV9	TRBD2	.	CASSPPQGTSTNTQYF	TGTGCCAGCAGCCCACCACAGGGGACTAGCACAAATACGCAGTATTTT
TRBJ1-6	TRBV27	.	.	CASTIQGGWSPLHF	TGTGCCAGCACTATACAGGGTGGCTGGTCACCCCTCCACTTT
TRBJ2-3	TRBV10-1	.	.	CASSGGDRTDTQYF	TGCGCCAGCAGTGGTGGAGATCGCACAGATACGCAGTATTTT
TRBJ1-1	TRBV19	.	few	CASSEVRGTEAFF	TGTGCCAGTAGCGAAGTCCGGGGGACTGAAGCTTTCTTT
TRBJ1-1	TRBV5-1	.	few	CASSLGAGIMNTEAFF	TGCGCCAGCAGCTTGGGTGCAGGGATAATGAACACTGAAGCTTTCTTT
TRBJ2-1	TRBV7-2	TRBD2	.	CASSLRAGGTYNEQFF	TGTGCCAGCAGCTTAAGGGCGGGAGGAACCTACAATGAGCAGTTCTTC
TRBJ2-7	TRBV25-1	TRBD2	.	CASPPAGGSGAYEQYF	TGTGCCAGCCCCCCCGCGGGGGGATCGGGGGCCTACGAGCAGTACTTC
TRBJ2-1	TRBV27	TRBD2	.	CASGTSTYNEQFF	TGTGCCAGCGGGACTAGTACCTACAATGAGCAGTTCTTC
TRBJ1-2	TRBV7-2	TRBD1	.	CASSLGGRGNYGYTF	TGTGCCAGCAGCCTAGGCGGCAGGGGGAACTATGGCTACACCTTC
TRBJ2-7	TRBV21-1	.	.	CASSQKGLAHPPGEQYF	TGTGCCAGCAGCCAAAAGGGACTAGCCCATCCACCTGGCGAGCAGTACTTC
TRBJ1-2	TRBV6-5	.	once	CASSYSTQGSYGYTF	TGTGCCAGCAGTTACTCGACCCAGGGGAGCTATGGCTACACCTTC
TRBJ1-5	TRBV10-3	TRBD1	few	CAITRDRAQPQHF	TGTGCCATCACCCGAGACAGGGCTCAGCCCCAGCATTTT
TRBJ1-2	TRBV2	.	.	CASSERGIDYGYTF	TGTGCCAGCAGTGAACGGGGGATAGACTATGGCTACACCTTC
TRBJ2-7	TRBV4-1	.	.	CASSPLYEQYF	TGCGCCAGCAGCCCCCTCTACGAGCAGTACTTC
TRBJ1-4	TRBV7-2	.	.	CASSFSGTANEKLFF	TGTGCCAGCAGCTTCTCGGGTACGGCTAATGAAAAACTGTTTTTT
TRBJ2-1	TRBV7-9	TRBD2	.	CASNLRTSGSTFNEQFF	TGTGCCAGCAACCTAAGGACTAGCGGGAGCACGTTCAATGAGCAGTTCTTC
TRBJ2-7	TRBV7-8	TRBD1	.	CASSKGQGMIYEQYF	TGTGCCAGCAGCAAGGGACAGGGCATGATCTACGAGCAGTACTTC
TRBJ2-2	TRBV7-9	.	.	CASSLGGSYTGELFF	TGTGCCAGCAGCTTAGGGGGCAGTTACACCGGGGAGCTGTTTTTT
TRBJ2-7	TRBV5-4	TRBD1	once	CASSFQQGSYEQYF	TGTGCCAGCAGCTTCCAACAGGGGTCCTACGAGCAGTACTTC
TRBJ1-2	TRBV3-1/TRBV3-2	TRBD1	.	CASSQVQATGINGYTF	TGTGCCAGCAGCCAAGTCCAGGCGACAGGGATAAATGGCTACACCTTC
TRBJ2-5	TRBV11-2	.	.	CASSSGQETQYF	TGTGCCAGCAGCTCAGGACAAGAGACCCAGTACTTC
TRBJ1-4	TRBV4-3	.	.	CASSQDLGRSNEKLFF	TGCGCCAGCAGCCAAGATCTAGGAAGAAGTAATGAAAAACTGTTTTTT
TRBJ2-5	TRBV4-1	TRBD1	once	CASSQNRGQGTQYF	TGCGCCAGCAGCCAAAACAGGGGGCAGGGGACCCAGTACTTC
TRBJ2-2	TRBV5-4	TRBD1	.	CASSARQGNTGELFF	TGTGCCAGCAGCGCTAGACAGGGGAACACCGGGGAGCTGTTTTTT
TRBJ2-7	TRBV19	.	.	CASSSRLGYTYEQYF	TGTGCCAGTAGTAGCCGACTAGGGTACACCTACGAGCAGTACTTC
TRBJ2-1	TRBV7-8	TRBD1	medium-sized	CASSPQGYNEQFF	TGTGCCAGCAGTCCACAGGGGTACAATGAGCAGTTCTTC
TRBJ2-7	TRBV11-2	.	.	CASSLRPRVFEQYF	TGTGCCAGCAGCTTAAGGCCTCGGGTTTTCGAGCAGTACTTC
TRBJ2-3	TRBV9	TRBD2	.	CASSVEAGGTDTQYF	TGTGCCAGCAGCGTAGAGGCGGGGGGCACAGATACGCAGTATTTT